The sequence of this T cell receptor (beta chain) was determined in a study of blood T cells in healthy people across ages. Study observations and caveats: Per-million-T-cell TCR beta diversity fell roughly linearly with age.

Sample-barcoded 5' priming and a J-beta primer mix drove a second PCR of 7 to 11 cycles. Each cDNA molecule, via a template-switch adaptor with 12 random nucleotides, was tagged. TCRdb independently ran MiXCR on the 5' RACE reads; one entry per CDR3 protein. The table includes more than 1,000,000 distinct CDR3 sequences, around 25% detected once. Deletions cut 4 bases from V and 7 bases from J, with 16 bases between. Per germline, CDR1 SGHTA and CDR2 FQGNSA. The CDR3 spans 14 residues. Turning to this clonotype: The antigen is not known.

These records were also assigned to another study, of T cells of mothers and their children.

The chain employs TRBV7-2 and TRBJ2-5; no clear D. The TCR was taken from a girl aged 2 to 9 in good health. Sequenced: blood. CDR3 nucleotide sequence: TGTGCCAGCAGCTATACTGGCCTACTGGGGACCCAGTACTTC. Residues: CASSYTGLLGTQYF.